The 28 T cell receptor beta chains reported below all come from one sample, sequenced in a study of blood T cell repertoires in COVID-19. Libraries were prepared by immunoSEQ multiplex PCR; TCRdb keeps only in-frame clonotypes and omits some of them. The sample records around 89,000 clones, around 72% being singletons. The source material was peripheral blood. Receptor source: a woman of 80 years or more with acute or convalescent COVID-19.

In this sample, this clone is medium-sized. The genes are TRBV19 and TRBJ2-5, with D possibly TRBD1 on 6 matching bases. Germline assignment: CDR1 LNHDA and CDR2 SQIVND (reference sequence). Trimming removed 4 bases from V and 4 bases from J, with 10 bases in between. CDR3 length: 13 residues. CDR3: CASSTTGRETQYF. The CDR3 DNA is TGTGCCAGTAGTACGACAGGCAGAGAGACCCAGTACTTC.

The chain uses TRBV18 and TRBJ2-3; D is unresolved. The CDR3 is 13 residues long. Per germline, CDR1 KGHSH and CDR2 LQKENI. V was trimmed by 4 bases and J by 1 base, leaving 6 bases between them. CDR3 sequence reads: CASSHAGTDTQYF. CDR3 in DNA: TGTGCCAGCTCACACGCAGGCACAGATACGCAGTATTTT.

The chain carries TRBV7-2 and TRBJ2-1; maybe TRBD1 (7 bases). Germline assignment: CDR1 SGHTA and CDR2 FQGNSA. V lost 6 bases and J lost 3, with 15 bases in between. This CDR3 comprises 15 residues. The CDR3 nucleotides read TGTGCCAGCAGTCGGTTCCAGGGGGGCTACAATGAGCAGTTCTTC. Protein sequence: CASSRFQGGYNEQFF.

V is TRBV6-5 and J is TRBJ1-1, with a tentative D call TRBD1 (6 bases). Germline CDR1 is MNHEY and CDR2 is SVGAGI. The CDR3 is 14 residues long. Trimming cost V 6 bases and J 4 bases, with 15 bases left between them. The CDR3 is CASRPRGGVTEAFF. CDR3 nucleotides: TGTGCCAGCAGACCCAGGGGTGGGGTCACTGAAGCTTTCTTT.

V usage is TRBV20-1 and J usage is TRBJ1-2; D gene ambiguous. V gave up 0 bases and J gave up 8 bases, with 4 bases separating them. Germline values: CDR1 DFQATT, CDR2 SNEGSKA (reference sequence). The CDR3 is 10 amino acids. This CDR3 is CSARDPGYTF. The CDR3 DNA follows: TGCAGTGCTAGAGATCCGGGCTACACCTTC.

The rearrangement joins TRBV6-1 to TRBJ2-3, with a weak D call TRBD1 (5 bases). Per germline, CDR1 MNHNS and CDR2 SASEGT. V was cut by 4 bases and J by 0 bases, with 20 bases left in between. This CDR3 comprises 18 residues. In DNA form, the CDR3 reads TGTGCCAGCAGTGGCTGGGGCAGGTACAGCACTAGCACAGATACGCAGTATTTT. It is translated as CASSGWGRYSTSTDTQYF.

This clone was recorded a few times. The chain recombines TRBV27 with TRBJ1-6; a possible D gene is TRBD1 (6 bases). V was clipped by 2 bases and J by 9 bases, with 14 bases between them. Germline lookup yields CDR1 MNHEY and CDR2 SMNVEV (reference sequence). The CDR3 is 15 amino acids. Here the CDR3 reads CASSLRGRGRSPLHF. As DNA, the CDR3 is TGTGCCAGCAGTTTAAGGGGCAGGGGTCGTTCACCCCTCCACTTT.

The chain couples TRBV4-3 to TRBJ2-3; 15 bases are shared with TRBD2. There are 19 residues in the CDR3. In germline, CDR1 is LGHNA, CDR2 YSLEER. After removal of 4 bases from V and 2 bases from J, the junction contained 10 bases not matched to a gene. CDR3 in amino acids: CASSPRTSGGEANTDTQYF. CDR3 DNA sequence: TGCGCCAGCAGCCCGCGGACTAGCGGGGGGGAGGCAAACACAGATACGCAGTATTTT.

The rearrangement joins TRBV30 to TRBJ2-2; perhaps TRBD2 as D (5 bases). The CDR3 has 13 residues. Trimming removed 7 bases from V and 5 bases from J, with 14 bases in between. Germline V gene data show CDR1 as GTSNPN and CDR2 as SVGIG (reference sequence). DNA for the CDR3: TGTGCCTCAAGACCCAGGAGGACCGGGGAGCTGTTTTTT. It encodes CASRPRRTGELFF.

The CDR3 here is CASSLTPLSEAFF. The DNA of the CDR3 is TGTGCCAGCAGCCTAACCCCTCTAAGTGAAGCTTTCTTT. V and J are TRBV9 and TRBJ1-1; the D is unclear. The CDR3 length is 13 residues. The ends were cut back, 4 bases at V and 7 bases at J, with 14 bases in the middle. The germline V gene encodes CDR1 SGDLS and CDR2 YYNGEE.

The genes are TRBV6-2 or TRBV6-3 and TRBJ1-5, with D perhaps TRBD1 (5 bases). The CDR3 is made up of 15 amino acids. Germline-derived CDR1 and CDR2 are MNHEY and SVGEGT. V shed 2 bases and J shed 5 bases, with 13 bases lying between them. For the CDR3, the DNA is TGTGCCAGCAGTTACCTGGCAGGGCAAGATCAGCCCCAGCATTTT. It yields the protein CASSYLAGQDQPQHF.

This clone appeared a few times. The sample contains more than one DNA sequence encoding this CDR3. V is TRBV7-2 and J is TRBJ2-5, with 7 bases aligning to TRBD1. Germline V gene data show CDR1 as SGHTA and CDR2 as FQGNSA. Trimming at V came to 5 bases and at J to 0 bases, leaving 3 bases not matched to a gene. This CDR3 is 14 amino acids long. The chain's CDR3 is CASSPTGNQETQYF. CDR3 nucleotide sequence: TGTGCCAGCAGCCCGACAGGGAACCAAGAGACCCAGTACTTC.

The chain links TRBV5-4 to TRBJ1-1; no reliable D call. Germline V gene lookup returns CDR1 SGHNT and CDR2 YYREEE (reference sequence). This CDR3 is 16 amino acids long. Trimming cost V 3 bases and J 2 bases, with 17 bases left between them. DNA of the CDR3: TGTGCCAGCAGCTCCGTCTCCCGACGAGGTAACACTGAAGCTTTCTTT. This translates into CASSSVSRRGNTEAFF.

In its sample, this clone was seen once. The CDR3 sequence is CASSFGTRSYEQYF. The CDR3 nucleotides are TGTGCCAGCAGTTTTGGGACTAGATCCTACGAGCAGTACTTC. The J gene is TRBJ2-7, the V gene TRBV27; 8 bases are shared with TRBD2. Germline V gene sequence: CDR1 MNHEY, CDR2 SMNVEV (reference sequence). The CDR3 length is 14 residues. J lost 1 base, V lost 3 bases, and 2 bases had no gene match.

The CDR3 loop is CASSIDSGPREAQHF. The CDR3 DNA follows: TGTGCCAGTAGTATAGATTCCGGACCTAGGGAGGCCCAGCATTTT. The chain couples TRBV19 to TRBJ1-5; no firm D call. Trimming shortened V by 0 bases and J by 11 bases, and 17 bases separated the two germline ends. The CDR3 extends over 15 amino acids. Germline-derived CDR1 and CDR2 are LNHDA and SQIVND (reference sequence).

This rearrangement joins TRBV29-1 to TRBJ1-2; D is unresolved. The CDR3 extends over 11 amino acids. Looked up from germline, CDR1 is SQVTM and CDR2 is ANQGSEA. The V and J ends lost 5 bases and 2 bases respectively, with 6 bases between them. The CDR3 nucleotides read TGCAGCGTTTCGGAGAACTATGGCTACACCTTC. This translates into CSVSENYGYTF.

This chain connects TRBV19 to TRBJ1-5, with 8 bases aligning to TRBD1. The germline V gene has CDR1 LNHDA and CDR2 SQIVND (reference sequence). Trimming cost V 6 bases and J 7 bases; bases outside gene matches: 11. This CDR3 is built from 15 residues. The CDR3 reads CASRKLTGGKQPQHF. Written as DNA, the CDR3 is TGTGCCAGTAGGAAACTAACAGGGGGTAAGCAGCCCCAGCATTTT.

The chain employs TRBV18 and TRBJ2-7; D is undetermined. The CDR3 is 14 amino acids. The germline V and J ends were trimmed by 2 bases and 1 base, with 9 bases remaining between them. The germline gives CDR1 KGHSH, CDR2 LQKENI. CDR3 region: CASSPGSVSYEQYF. For the CDR3, the DNA is TGTGCCAGCTCACCAGGTTCGGTTTCCTACGAGCAGTACTTC.

This clone was counted many times. The rearrangement links TRBV7-3 to TRBJ2-6; weak D call: TRBD1 (6 bases). Germline V gene data show CDR1 as SGHTA and CDR2 as FQGTGA. The CDR3 spans 18 residues. Trimming took 2 bases from V and 0 from J, leaving 14 bases between them. DNA for the CDR3: TGTGCCAGCAGCTTAGGGAACAGGGACCCCTCTGGGGCCAACGTCCTGACTTTC. Residues: CASSLGNRDPSGANVLTF.

There are a few counts of this clone. This chain uses TRBV9 with TRBJ1-1; 12 nucleotides agree with TRBD1. CDR3 length: 15 amino acids. The J segment lost 7 bases and the V segment lost 2 bases, leaving 6 bases of the junction unmatched. The germline CDR1 and CDR2 sequences are SGDLS and YYNGEE. CDR3: CASSVGQGARGEAFF. The DNA of the CDR3 is TGTGCCAGCAGCGTGGGACAGGGGGCGCGAGGTGAAGCTTTCTTT.

The V and J genes are TRBV15 and TRBJ2-5; unclear D gene. V lost 1 base to trimming and J lost 2 bases, with 11 bases between them. This CDR3 is 15 amino acids long. Germline V gene lookup returns CDR1 LNHNV and CDR2 YYDKDF (reference sequence). The CDR3 coding sequence is TGTGCCACCAGCAGAGCCGGTGCCGATCAAGAGACCCAGTACTTC. It codes for CATSRAGADQETQYF.

The chain employs TRBV2 and TRBJ2-1; 9 bases align to TRBD1. Germline V lookup: CDR1 SNHLY, CDR2 FYNNEI. After removal of 5 bases from V and 5 bases from J, the junction contained 7 bases not matched to a gene. The CDR3 loop spans 15 amino acids. In nucleotides, the CDR3 is TGTGCCAGCAGTTGGGGACAGGGTCGGGACAATGAGCAGTTCTTC. Translated, it gives CASSWGQGRDNEQFF. Full variable domain (remainder filled in from reference TRBV2 and TRBJ2-1): EPEVTQTPSHQVTQMGQEVILRCVPISNHLYFYWYRQILGQKVEFLVSFYNNEISEKSEIFDDQFSVERPDGSNFTLKIRSTKLEDSAMYFCASSWGQGRDNEQFFGPGTRLTVL.

This sequence joins TRBV21-1 and TRBJ1-3; the DNA was not compared with TRBD1, the D call given in the table. TRBV21-1 is a listed pseudogene. This CDR3 has 17 residues. The DNA for the CDR3 is TGTGCCAGCAGTCAGGAGCGGACAGCTAACTCTGGAAACACCATATATTTT. Protein sequence: CASSQERTANSGNTIYF.

The rearrangement joins TRBV5-1 to TRBJ2-5; 14 positions match TRBD2. V lost 1 base and J lost 5; bases outside the gene matches: 7. Germline lookup yields CDR1 SGHRS and CDR2 YFSETQ. The CDR3 loop spans 17 amino acids. CDR3 nucleotides: TGCGCCAGCAGCTTGCAGACTAGCGGGGGGGCCGGGGAGACCCAGTACTTC. It translates to CASSLQTSGGAGETQYF.

The chain carries TRBV12-3 or TRBV12-4 and TRBJ1-2; D is unresolved. Trimming stripped 6 bases from V and 8 bases from J, with 13 bases between. The CDR3 extends over 12 amino acids. For the CDR3, the DNA is TGTGCCAGCAGCCGAGGGTCGCAGGGCTACACCTTC. Translation: CASSRGSQGYTF.

The V call is TRBV14, the J call TRBJ1-4; D not certain. V lost 4 bases and J lost 1, with 10 bases in between. CDR3 length equals 15 residues. Germline V gene sequence: CDR1 SGHDN, CDR2 FVKESK. CDR3 sequence reads: CASSPLSQTNEKLFF. In DNA form, the CDR3 reads TGTGCCAGCAGCCCCTTAAGCCAAACTAATGAAAAACTGTTTTTT.

The chain recombines TRBV10-3 with TRBJ1-5; D may be TRBD1 (6 bases). Germline V lookup: CDR1 ENHRY, CDR2 SYGVKD. V was trimmed by 10 bases and J by 8 bases, leaving 18 bases between them. The CDR3 covers 13 residues. The CDR3 DNA is TGTGCCACCCGAGCACTACAGGGTGAGCCCCAGCATTTT. Its protein is CATRALQGEPQHF.

The rearrangement uses TRBV5-1 and TRBJ2-5, with 9 bases fitting TRBD1. This CDR3 comprises 14 residues. Trimming at V came to 4 bases and at J to 1 base, leaving 2 bases not matched to a gene. The germline CDR1 and CDR2 sequences are SGHRS and YFSETQ. CDR3 residues: CASSAGQGQETQYF. The CDR3 DNA is TGCGCCAGCAGCGCGGGACAGGGCCAAGAGACCCAGTACTTC.